A selection of T cell receptor beta chains follows, all from one sample in a study of vaccination effects on CD4 cells after COVID-19. No cognate antigen is known for these TCRs. Assay: immunoSEQ multiplex PCR; the TCRdb copy retains only in-frame clones and omits some. The profile shows approximately 65,000 clones, around 69% of them singletons. The source was CD4+ T cells from PBMCs cultured with HCoV-229E spike peptides, collected after COVID-19 vaccination. The source of these receptors is a human donor who received a COVID-19 vaccine. The CDR3 runs from the conserved cysteine through the conserved F or W. A D gene is named only where the DNA matches it firmly. Clone size appears in some rows only: once, few, many, or a class for an expanded clone.

V	size	D	J	CDR3	DNA
TRBV5-1	.	.	TRBJ1-5	CASSLGGSYQPQHF	TGCGCCAGCAGCTTGGGAGGGAGTTATCAGCCCCAGCATTTT
TRBV5-1	few	TRBD1	TRBJ1-3	CASSSIPGTGVEGNTIYF	TGCGCCAGCAGCTCAATCCCCGGGACAGGAGTGGAAGGAAACACCATATATTTT
TRBV5-4	.	.	TRBJ2-3	CASSYNGLVSGDTQYF	TGTGCCAGCAGCTATAACGGACTCGTTAGTGGAGATACGCAGTATTTT
TRBV3-1/TRBV3-2	.	TRBD1	TRBJ2-2	CASSQNDRAASTGELFF	TGTGCCAGCAGCCAGAATGACAGGGCGGCTAGCACCGGGGAGCTGTTTTTT
TRBV19	.	.	TRBJ2-2	CASSMRGTNTGELFF	TGTGCCAGTAGTATGAGGGGTACGAACACCGGGGAGCTGTTTTTT
TRBV7-9	few	.	TRBJ1-1	CASSLSGVNEAFF	TGTGCCAGCAGCTTATCCGGGGTTAATGAAGCTTTCTTT
TRBV19	.	.	TRBJ1-2	CASSIQDSPYGYTF	TGTGCCAGTAGTATCCAGGACTCTCCCTATGGCTACACCTTC
TRBV7-3	.	.	TRBJ2-5	CASSKGDRETQYF	TGTGCCAGCAGCAAAGGGGATCGAGAGACCCAGTACTTC
TRBV7-2	.	TRBD2	TRBJ2-5	CASSYSGGQETQYF	TGTGCCAGCAGCTATAGCGGGGGGCAAGAGACCCAGTACTTC
TRBV7-2	.	.	TRBJ1-2	CASSSRAGRVDGYTF	TGTGCCAGCAGCTCTAGGGCGGGCAGGGTAGACGGCTACACCTTC
TRBV2	.	.	TRBJ1-3	CASRGRLPRTSGNTIYF	TGTGCCAGCAGAGGGCGACTCCCCCGAACCTCTGGAAACACCATATATTTT
TRBV2	.	.	TRBJ1-2	CASSDSNYGYTF	TGTGCCAGCAGTGATTCTAACTATGGCTACACCTTC
TRBV5-6	.	TRBD1	TRBJ1-3	CASSYNRDRSYF	TGTGCCAGCAGCTATAATCGGGACAGGTCATATTTT
TRBV18	.	TRBD2	TRBJ2-5	CASSPRVSGTQETQYF	TGTGCCAGCTCACCGAGGGTTAGCGGGACCCAAGAGACCCAGTACTTC
TRBV20-1	.	.	TRBJ1-2	CSTEPQYGYTF	TGCAGTACCGAACCCCAATATGGCTACACCTTC
TRBV7-3	.	TRBD1	TRBJ2-2	CASRQGGNTGELFF	TGTGCCAGCCGACAGGGTGGGAACACCGGGGAGCTGTTTTTT
TRBV7-2	few	.	TRBJ1-1	CASSKSTWSEAFF	TGTGCCAGCAGCAAAAGTACATGGAGTGAAGCTTTCTTT
TRBV5-1	.	.	TRBJ1-6	CASSLGQNNSPLHF	TGCGCCAGCAGCTTGGGGCAGAACAATTCACCCCTCCACTTT
TRBV11-3	.	TRBD2	TRBJ2-3	CASSPTGTSLTDTQYF	TGTGCCAGCAGCCCAACCGGGACTAGCCTCACAGATACGCAGTATTTT
TRBV9	.	.	TRBJ2-1	CASSATGVYNEQFF	TGTGCCAGCAGCGCGACGGGGGTCTACAATGAGCAGTTCTTC
TRBV10-2	once	TRBD2	TRBJ2-3	CASSRFGAGGPDTQYF	TGCGCCAGCAGTCGGTTTGGGGCGGGGGGTCCAGATACGCAGTATTTT
TRBV9	once	TRBD1	TRBJ1-6	CASSVDLGQGNSPLHF	TGTGCCAGCAGCGTAGATTTGGGACAGGGGAATTCACCCCTCCACTTT
TRBV6-6	.	TRBD1	TRBJ1-1	CASSGDRANTEAFF	TGTGCCAGCAGTGGTGACAGGGCCAACACTGAAGCTTTCTTT
TRBV5-5	.	.	TRBJ1-2	CASSLGVGTYGYTF	TGTGCCAGCAGCTTGGGGGTCGGGACCTATGGCTACACCTTC
TRBV6-4	.	.	TRBJ1-2	CASSEGTTGSHYGYTF	TGTGCCAGCAGTGAGGGGACTACGGGGAGTCACTATGGCTACACCTTC
TRBV10-2	.	.	TRBJ2-5	CASSDQGRQETQYF	TGCGCCAGCAGTGACCAGGGCAGGCAAGAGACCCAGTACTTC
TRBV27	.	.	TRBJ1-1	CASSPYRDGGTEAFF	TGTGCCAGCAGTCCCTACAGGGATGGAGGCACTGAAGCTTTCTTT
TRBV24-1	.	.	TRBJ1-5	CATSDSSGLPNQPQHF	TGTGCCACCAGTGATTCTTCAGGGTTGCCCAATCAGCCCCAGCATTTT
TRBV6-1	.	.	TRBJ1-2	CASSAQAARSTNYGYTF	TGTGCCAGCAGTGCACAGGCCGCCAGGTCCACTAACTATGGCTACACCTTC
TRBV6-6	.	TRBD2	TRBJ2-3	CASTDPGGSADTQYF	TGTGCCAGCACGGACCCGGGGGGGAGCGCAGATACGCAGTATTTT
TRBV6-5	.	.	TRBJ2-3	CASSYTGHTQYF	TGTGCCAGCAGCTACACAGGCCATACGCAGTATTTT